The next 25 T cell receptor beta chains were all read from a single sample in a study of control samples from healthy donors and cancer patients. Clones were read by immunoSEQ multiplex PCR, and TCRdb kept only the in-frame ones, dropping some. The repertoire consists of over 150,000 clones, with approximately 94% occurring once and the leading ten covering around 15%. Sequenced material: PBMCs. Receptors originate from a man between 60 and 75 years old with colorectal cancer.

This chain links TRBV6-5 with TRBJ1-4; the D gene is possibly TRBD1 (6 bases). The CDR3 runs 14 residues. V gave up 5 bases and J gave up 5 bases, with 12 bases separating them. CDR1 and CDR2 (germline): MNHEY, SVGAGI. CDR3 protein: CASSRGGKNEKLFF. CDR3 sequence (DNA): TGTGCCAGCAGTAGGGGGGGGAAGAATGAAAAACTGTTTTTT.

The J gene is TRBJ2-3, the V gene TRBV2; TRBD1 matches at 8 bases. Germline-derived CDR1 and CDR2 are SNHLY and FYNNEI. The junction had 6 bases not matched to a gene; V was cut back by 4 bases and J by 6 bases. This CDR3 has 14 residues. The CDR3 nucleotides read TGTGCCAGCAGTGGAAACAGGGGGAGGGATACGCAGTATTTT. It is translated as CASSGNRGRDTQYF.

The rearrangement uses TRBV7-2 and TRBJ2-1; D not certain. Germline lookup yields CDR1 SGHTA and CDR2 FQGNSA. Trimming took off 4 bases at V and 4 bases at J, with 5 bases between the two ends. The CDR3 runs to 12 residues. In DNA, the CDR3 is TGTGCCAGCAGCTCTCTATACAATGAGCAGTTCTTC. Amino acid sequence: CASSSLYNEQFF.

This rearrangement joins TRBV6-5 to TRBJ2-2; tentative D call: TRBD2 (6 bases). Trimming cost V 7 bases and J 1 base, with 10 bases left between them. In germline, CDR1 is MNHEY, CDR2 SVGAGI. This CDR3 comprises 14 residues. The CDR3 reads CASIRDWNTGELFF. DNA for the CDR3: TGTGCCAGCATACGGGACTGGAACACCGGGGAGCTGTTTTTT.

This clone showed up just once. V usage is TRBV30 and J usage is TRBJ1-2; D call uncertain. The V gene lost 7 bases and the J gene lost 8 bases, with 11 bases spanning the gap. This CDR3 contains 10 residues. CDR1 and CDR2 (germline): GTSNPN, SVGIG (reference sequence). This CDR3 is CASLNGGYTF. The CDR3 coding sequence is TGTGCCTCCCTTAACGGGGGCTACACCTTC.

The chain employs TRBV11-2 and TRBJ2-3; D is unclear. V lost 4 bases, J lost 5 bases, and 10 bases lay in between. The CDR3 totals 13 residues. CDR1 and CDR2 (germline): SGHAT, FQNNGV. DNA of the CDR3: TGTGCCAGCAGCTCACTACCGATAGATACGCAGTATTTT. Its translation is CASSSLPIDTQYF. Drawing the rest from reference TRBV11-2 and TRBJ2-3, the complete variable domain is EAGVAQSPRYKIIEKRQSVAFWCNPISGHATLYWYQQILGQGPKLLIQFQNNGVVDDSQLPKDRFSAERLKGVDSTLKIQPAKLEDSAVYLCASSSLPIDTQYFGPGTRLTVL.

The chain carries TRBV7-2 and TRBJ2-7, with TRBD2 matching 12 bases. This CDR3 comprises 14 residues. Per germline, CDR1 SGHTA and CDR2 FQGNSA. J was trimmed by 3 bases and V by 8 bases; bases with no gene match: 5. Written as DNA, the CDR3 is TGTGCCAGCCGATGGACTAGCGGGGTCTACGAGCAGTACTTC. It specifies CASRWTSGVYEQYF.

This chain links TRBV12-3 or TRBV12-4 with TRBJ1-1, with D unclear. This CDR3 region has 13 residues. Trimming took 7 bases from V and 0 from J, leaving 9 bases between them. The CDR3 DNA sequence: TGTGCCAGCACTATTGTCTTGAACACTGAAGCTTTCTTT. Its protein product is CASTIVLNTEAFF.

The J gene is TRBJ2-5, the V gene TRBV19, with D tentatively TRBD2 (5 bases). The germline CDR1 and CDR2 sequences are LNHDA and SQIVND (reference sequence). The CDR3 has 14 amino acids. Trimming took off 3 bases at V and 5 bases at J, with 13 bases between the two ends. This CDR3 reads CASSIEGLEETQYF. CDR3 bases: TGTGCCAGTAGTATCGAGGGTTTGGAGGAGACCCAGTACTTC.

V gene TRBV4-1 combines with J gene TRBJ1-5; D not resolved. The CDR3 is 15 amino acids. V dropped 0 bases and J dropped 7 bases, with 13 bases sitting between them. Germline V gene lookup returns CDR1 MGHRA and CDR2 YSYEKL. CDR3 DNA: TGCGCCAGCAGCCAAGATGCTTCTGCCGACCAGCCCCAGCATTTT. It translates to CASSQDASADQPQHF.

V is TRBV30 and J is TRBJ2-3; 11 bases map to TRBD2. Germline-derived CDR1 and CDR2 are GTSNPN and SVGIG (reference sequence). CDR3 length: 15 amino acids. V shed 7 bases, J shed 4 bases, and the junction held 10 bases outside the gene matches. The CDR3 loop reads CAYTPGLAAADTQYF. The CDR3 DNA sequence: TGTGCCTACACGCCGGGACTAGCGGCCGCAGATACGCAGTATTTT.

The chain couples TRBV9 to TRBJ2-2; D remains unclear. Trimming took 0 bases from V and 0 from J, leaving 9 bases between them. Per germline, CDR1 SGDLS and CDR2 YYNGEE. The CDR3 contains 16 residues. The CDR3 sequence: CASSVDWVANTGELFF. CDR3 DNA sequence: TGTGCCAGCAGCGTAGACTGGGTCGCGAACACCGGGGAGCTGTTTTTT.

V usage is TRBV30 and J usage is TRBJ1-2; TRBD1 matches 9 bases. V was clipped by 8 bases and J by 7 bases; unmatched bases: 11. The CDR3 consists of 13 residues. Per the germline V gene, CDR1 is GTSNPN and CDR2 is SVGIG (reference sequence). CDR3 amino acids: CARQDRGGSGYTF. For the CDR3, the DNA is TGTGCCCGGCAGGACAGGGGAGGGAGTGGCTACACCTTC.

The CDR3 loop reads CASSLGVPDTQYF. DNA for the CDR3: TGTGCCAGCAGCCTCGGGGTCCCAGATACGCAGTATTTT. The chain is built from TRBV3-1 (or the pseudogene TRBV3-2) and TRBJ2-3; D might be TRBD2 (5 bases). Trimming cost V 4 bases and J 4 bases, with 9 bases left between them. Germline CDR1 LGHDT, CDR2 YNNKEL (reference sequence). CDR3 length: 13 residues.

A remark on this clone: The junction does not match germline at one end; this may be a read error. V gene TRBV19 combines with J gene TRBJ2-7, with a possible D match to TRBD1 (6 bases). The CDR3 loop spans 15 amino acids. The germline V gene has CDR1 LNHDA and CDR2 SQIVND (reference sequence). The CDR3 spells CASRTVDREYAGMDF. The CDR3 DNA reads as TGTGCCAGTAGGACCGTGGACAGAGAGTACGCTGGAATGGACTTC.

The chain employs TRBV19 and TRBJ1-1; 7 bases match TRBD1. The V gene end was trimmed by 6 bases and the J gene end by 5 bases; junction bases not matched to a gene: 6. Germline lookup yields CDR1 LNHDA and CDR2 SQIVND (reference sequence). The CDR3 has 13 amino acids. In DNA form, the CDR3 reads TGTGCCAGTAGCGAGGCAGGGGGGACTGAAGCTTTCTTT. Encoded protein: CASSEAGGTEAFF.

In DNA form, the CDR3 reads TGCGCCAGCAGCTTGTTCTCGGGAGCTAGCTCTGGAAACACCATATATTTT. As protein: CASSLFSGASSGNTIYF. V usage is TRBV5-1 and J usage is TRBJ1-3; D is ambiguous. The length of the CDR3 is 17 residues. Germline V gene sequence: CDR1 SGHRS, CDR2 YFSETQ. V gave up 1 base and J gave up 0 bases, with 14 bases separating them.

The chain joins TRBV4-3 to TRBJ1-2; 7 nucleotides align to TRBD1. The CDR3 covers 15 residues. V was pared by 0 bases and J by 7 bases, with 8 bases of the junction left unmatched. Germline V gene sequence: CDR1 LGHNA, CDR2 YSLEER. The CDR3 DNA sequence: TGCGCCAGCAGCCAAGATCAGAACAGGGGTCGTGGCTACACCTTC. Translation gives CASSQDQNRGRGYTF.

This clone was observed a handful of times. The chain links TRBV18 to TRBJ2-3, with D possibly TRBD1 on 5 matching bases. CDR1 and CDR2 (germline): KGHSH, LQKENI. The ends were cut back, 6 bases at V and 0 bases at J, with 10 bases in the middle. The CDR3 consists of 14 residues. As DNA, the CDR3 is TGTGCCAGCTCCCCAGGGATAAGCACAGATACGCAGTATTTT. The encoded protein is CASSPGISTDTQYF.

The rearrangement links TRBV19 to TRBJ1-4; the D is unclear. Looked up from germline, CDR1 is LNHDA and CDR2 is SQIVND (reference sequence). The CDR3 length is 13 residues. The V end was cut by 6 bases, the J end by 0 bases, with 5 bases between. As DNA, the CDR3 is TGTGCCAGTAGCGATGCAACTAATGAAAAACTGTTTTTT. Translating gives CASSDATNEKLFF.

The gene calls are TRBV4-1 and TRBJ1-3; possible D gene TRBD1, 5 bases. The ends were cut back, 0 bases at V and 0 bases at J, with 9 bases in the middle. CDR1 and CDR2 (germline): MGHRA, YSYEKL. The CDR3 totals 16 residues. The CDR3 bases are TGCGCCAGCAGCCAAGAGAAGGGGTACTCTGGAAACACCATATATTTT. Translated: CASSQEKGYSGNTIYF.

Comments on this clone: Other DNA variants within this sample encode the same CDR3. The chain is built from TRBV19 and TRBJ2-7; D ambiguous. The CDR3 totals 13 residues. Germline CDR1 reads LNHDA; CDR2 reads SQIVND (reference sequence). Trimming removed 3 bases at V and 0 bases at J, with 6 bases between. The CDR3 reads CASSISASYEQYF. CDR3 sequence (DNA): TGTGCCAGTAGTATTTCAGCCTCCTACGAGCAGTACTTC.

The V call is TRBV4-3, the J call TRBJ1-5; the D gene is possibly TRBD1 (5 bases). V lost 0 bases to trimming and J lost 4 bases, with 10 bases between them. Germline V gives CDR1 LGHNA, CDR2 YSLEER. The CDR3 consists of 15 residues. CDR3: CASSQDFGGNQPQHF. The CDR3 DNA sequence: TGCGCCAGCAGCCAAGATTTTGGGGGGAATCAGCCCCAGCATTTT.

This chain connects TRBV18 to TRBJ1-1, with 9 bases aligning to TRBD1. The CDR3 consists of 15 residues. The V segment lost 2 bases and the J segment 3 bases; nucleotides outside the gene matches: 4. Per germline, CDR1 KGHSH and CDR2 LQKENI. The DNA for the CDR3 is TGTGCCAGCTCACCAAGGACAGGGGCGGACACTGAAGCTTTCTTT. Translated, it gives CASSPRTGADTEAFF.

The J gene is TRBJ1-1, the V gene TRBV19; 8 bases fit TRBD1. Germline CDR1 LNHDA, CDR2 SQIVND (reference sequence). CDR3 length equals 14 residues. The ends lost 1 base at V and 5 bases at J; junction bases unmatched: 3. The DNA for the CDR3 is TGTGCCAGTAGTATAGGGAACAGGGGGACTGAAGCTTTCTTT. It translates to CASSIGNRGTEAFF.